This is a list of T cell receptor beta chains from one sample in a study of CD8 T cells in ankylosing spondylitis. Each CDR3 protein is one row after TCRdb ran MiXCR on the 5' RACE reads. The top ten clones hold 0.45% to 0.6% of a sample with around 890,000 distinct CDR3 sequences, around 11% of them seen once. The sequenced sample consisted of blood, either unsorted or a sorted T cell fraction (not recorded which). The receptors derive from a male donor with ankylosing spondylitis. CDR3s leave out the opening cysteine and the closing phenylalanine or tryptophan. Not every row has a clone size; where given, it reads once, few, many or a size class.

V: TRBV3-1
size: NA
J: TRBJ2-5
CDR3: ASSYTPLGTQY

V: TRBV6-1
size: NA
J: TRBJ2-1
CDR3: ASSPGTGTLGNEQF

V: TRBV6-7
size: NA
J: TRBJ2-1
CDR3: ASIPIAGGPGYNEQF

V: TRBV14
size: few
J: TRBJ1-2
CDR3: ASSHRDPSRGYT

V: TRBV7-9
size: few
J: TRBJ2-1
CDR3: ASSLDDNEQF

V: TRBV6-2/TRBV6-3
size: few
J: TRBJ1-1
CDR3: ASSRGVGHQNTEAF

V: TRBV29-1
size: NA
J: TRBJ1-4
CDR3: SVEIQGAWEKLF

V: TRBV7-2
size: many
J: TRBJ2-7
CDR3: ASSLSPQGYEQY

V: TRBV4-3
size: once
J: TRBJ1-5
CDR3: ASSQTLGDSSNQPQH

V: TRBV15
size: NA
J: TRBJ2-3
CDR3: ATSRGGAGTDTQY

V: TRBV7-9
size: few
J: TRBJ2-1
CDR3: ASSLVQSNEQF

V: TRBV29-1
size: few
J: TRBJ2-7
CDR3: SVGDPGDKEY

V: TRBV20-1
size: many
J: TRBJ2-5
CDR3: SASLTSAKETQY